These 27 T cell receptor beta chains were all obtained from the same sample, sequenced in a study of blood T cell repertoires in COVID-19. Profiled with immunoSEQ multiplex PCR; TCRdb holds only in-frame clones, not every one. The sample lists approximately 350,000 clones, around 86% seen once, with about 5.4% in the top ten. Sequencing was done on a sample of PBMCs or T cells enriched from blood (not recorded which). These receptors all come from a woman aged 50 to 60 who had recovered from COVID-19.

This chain joins TRBV18 and TRBJ1-2, with D maybe TRBD1 (6 bases). Germline loops: CDR1 KGHSH, CDR2 LQKENI. The ends were cut back, 2 bases at V and 4 bases at J, with 14 bases in the middle. The CDR3 spans 15 residues. The CDR3, as DNA: TGTGCCAGCTCACCAACCGAGGGGGGGGCCTATGGCTACACCTTC. Amino acid sequence: CASSPTEGGAYGYTF.

The rearrangement uses TRBV15 and TRBJ2-1; 9 bases agree with TRBD1. Trimming removed 6 bases from V and 6 bases from J; junction bases left unmatched: 12. Germline CDR1 reads LNHNV; CDR2 reads YYDKDF (reference sequence). The CDR3 runs to 16 residues. CDR3 bases: TGTGCCACCAGGGAACCGGGACAGGGCAAGTTCAATGAGCAGTTCTTC. It encodes CATREPGQGKFNEQFF.

CDR3 amino acids: CASSDGQPSPLHF. For the CDR3, the DNA is TGTGCCAGCAGCGACGGACAGCCGTCACCCCTCCACTTT. The chain employs TRBV14 and TRBJ1-6, with D possibly being TRBD1 (6 bases). With 5 bases removed from V and 10 bases from J, the gap between germline ends came to 12 bases. The CDR3 has 13 amino acids. CDR1 SGHDN and CDR2 FVKESK come from the germline V gene.

This clone was detected once. The rearrangement joins TRBV9 to TRBJ1-1, with TRBD1 matching over 10 bases. CDR1 is SGDLS and CDR2 is YYNGEE in the germline V gene. The CDR3 extends over 17 amino acids. The V segment lost 3 bases and the J segment 7 bases; nucleotides outside the gene matches: 15. The DNA of the CDR3 is TGTGCCAGCAGCGCCCAGCAGGGACAGGGGTTATCGGGTGAAGCTTTCTTT. It translates to CASSAQQGQGLSGEAFF.

V usage is TRBV6-5 and J usage is TRBJ2-7; maybe TRBD2 (5 bases). There are 13 residues in the CDR3. Germline V gene data show CDR1 as MNHEY and CDR2 as SVGAGI. Deletions cut 10 bases from V and 1 base from J, with 14 bases between. The CDR3 region has the DNA TGTGCCACCCGATTGGACTTATCCTACGAGCAGTACTTC. Its translation: CATRLDLSYEQYF.

V usage is TRBV4-1 and J usage is TRBJ2-6; a possible D gene is TRBD1 (5 bases). Trimming took 0 bases from V and 2 from J, leaving 11 bases between them. In germline, CDR1 is MGHRA, CDR2 YSYEKL. The length of the CDR3 is 17 residues. The CDR3: CASSQEAGSAGANVLTF. The CDR3 DNA follows: TGCGCCAGCAGCCAAGAGGCAGGGTCTGCTGGGGCCAACGTCCTGACTTTC.

The chain has TRBV5-1 and TRBJ1-4; D gene unclear. Germline CDR1 and CDR2: SGHRS and YFSETQ. V was clipped by 4 bases and J by 14 bases, with 15 bases between them. The CDR3 is 12 residues long. The CDR3 protein is CASSGLDSVLFF. The CDR3 DNA sequence: TGCGCCAGCAGCGGTTTAGACTCCGTCCTGTTTTTT.

This sequence joins TRBV9 and TRBJ1-1; 9 nucleotides align to TRBD1. CDR3 length equals 15 residues. The V and J ends lost 3 bases and 4 bases, in that order; junction bases with no gene match: 7. The germline V gene encodes CDR1 SGDLS and CDR2 YYNGEE. The CDR3 spells CASSEGDRVSTEAFF. The DNA for the CDR3 is TGTGCCAGCAGCGAAGGGGACAGGGTGTCCACTGAAGCTTTCTTT.

This chain uses TRBV12-3 or TRBV12-4 with TRBJ2-3, with no clear D. With 6 bases removed from V and 1 base from J, the gap between germline ends came to 5 bases. This CDR3 is 12 amino acids long. In DNA, the CDR3 is TGTGCCAGCAGCCGTGGCACAGATACGCAGTATTTT. It codes for CASSRGTDTQYF.

The V call is TRBV25-1, the J call TRBJ2-7, with 7 bases that match TRBD1. Germline V gene lookup returns CDR1 MGHDK and CDR2 SYGVNS. The trim removed 6 bases at V and 2 bases at J, leaving 1 base unmatched. There are 12 residues in the CDR3. CDR3 residues: CASRGQPYEQYF. As DNA, the CDR3 is TGTGCCAGCAGGGGACAGCCCTACGAGCAGTACTTC.

The chain uses TRBV9 and TRBJ2-1, with 7 bases identical to TRBD1. The CDR3 loop spans 17 amino acids. V trimming: 3 bases; J trimming: 2 bases; junction bases outside the gene matches: 11. Germline loops: CDR1 SGDLS, CDR2 YYNGEE. In DNA form, the CDR3 reads TGTGCCAGCAGCGCGGGGACAGCTCGATACCCCTACAATGAGCAGTTCTTC. It codes for CASSAGTARYPYNEQFF.

V and J are TRBV3-1 (or the pseudogene TRBV3-2) and TRBJ2-3; maybe TRBD1 (6 bases). Trimming took 3 bases from V and 2 from J, leaving 12 bases between them. Germline V lookup: CDR1 LGHDT, CDR2 YNNKEL (reference sequence). The CDR3 runs 15 residues. CDR3 bases: TGTGCCAGCAGCCACCTCCGGGACAACACAGATACGCAGTATTTT. Translated, it gives CASSHLRDNTDTQYF.

This chain uses TRBV4-2 with TRBJ2-5; 14 bases match TRBD2. V shed 3 bases and J 2 bases; nucleotides not matched to a gene: 8. CDR1 LGHNA and CDR2 YNFKEQ come from the germline V gene. The CDR3 has 18 residues. The CDR3 sequence: CASSHGLAGGLWQETQYF. For the CDR3, the DNA is TGTGCCAGCAGCCATGGACTAGCGGGAGGATTATGGCAAGAGACCCAGTACTTC.

This clone occurred once. The chain combines TRBV7-2 with TRBJ2-7; TRBD1 matches at 7 bases. With 4 bases clipped from V and 4 bases from J, the junction kept 10 bases outside the gene matches. Germline CDR1 is SGHTA and CDR2 is FQGNSA. This CDR3 is built from 15 residues. For the CDR3, the DNA is TGTGCCAGCAGCTCACAAACGGGGACAGTTTACGAGCAGTACTTC. The encoded protein is CASSSQTGTVYEQYF.

The chain carries TRBV11-3 and TRBJ1-1; TRBD1 is a possible D gene (5 bases). Deletions cut 3 bases from V and 3 bases from J, with 14 bases between. The CDR3 is made up of 15 amino acids. Per the germline V gene, CDR1 is SGHNT and CDR2 is YENEEA. CDR3 DNA: TGTGCCAGCAGCTTGTTGGGGGGTTGGGACACTGAAGCTTTCTTT. This codes for CASSLLGGWDTEAFF.

The genes are TRBV30 and TRBJ1-2, with 7 bases that match TRBD1. V lost 0 bases to trimming and J lost 5 bases; unmatched junction nucleotides: 15. CDR1 and CDR2 (germline): GTSNPN, SVGIG (reference sequence). The CDR3 is 17 amino acids. The CDR3, as DNA: TGTGCCTGGAGTGTACTCAGGGGGACAGCCGAGGGTTATGGCTACACCTTC. It encodes CAWSVLRGTAEGYGYTF.

The V and J genes are TRBV12-3 or TRBV12-4 and TRBJ1-1, with D unresolved. V lost 7 bases to trimming and J lost 1 base, with 10 bases between them. The length of the CDR3 is 13 residues. The CDR3 region has the DNA TGTGCCAGCACCCTAGAGGGGAACACTGAAGCTTTCTTT. Translation gives CASTLEGNTEAFF.

The chain uses TRBV7-9 and TRBJ2-5, with 8 bases fitting TRBD1. Germline V gene lookup returns CDR1 SEHNR and CDR2 FQNEAQ (reference sequence). The V gene end was trimmed by 5 bases and the J gene end by 5 bases; junction bases not matched to a gene: 10. This CDR3 is 15 amino acids long. CDR3 in amino acids: CASSLKTGAGETQYF. DNA for the CDR3: TGTGCCAGCAGCCTAAAGACAGGGGCCGGGGAGACCCAGTACTTC. The variable domain in full, with the rest retrieved from reference TRBV7-9 and TRBJ2-5, is DTGVSQNPRHKITKRGQNVTFRCDPISEHNRLYWYRQTLGQGPEFLTYFQNEAQLEKSRLLSDRFSAERPKGSFSTLEIQRTEQGDSAMYLCASSLKTGAGETQYFGPGTRLLVL.

This chain connects TRBV21-1 to TRBJ1-4; the tabulated D call, TRBD1, remains unverified against the DNA. TRBV21-1 is shown as a pseudogene. The CDR3 covers 16 residues. The CDR3 loop reads CASSRVDRGINEKLFF. CDR3 coding DNA: TGTGCCAGCAGCAGAGTCGACAGGGGGATAAATGAAAAACTGTTTTTT.

The J gene is TRBJ1-4, the V gene TRBV30, with 9 bases lining up with TRBD1. V shed 4 bases and J 8 bases; nucleotides not matched to a gene: 5. Germline V CDR1 and CDR2: GTSNPN, SVGIG (reference sequence). The CDR3 spans 13 residues. The CDR3 nucleotides read TGTGCCTGGATGGGACAGGGAGGAGAAAAACTGTTTTTT. Encoded protein: CAWMGQGGEKLFF. Combining the CDR3 with reference TRBV30 and TRBJ1-4 gives the whole variable domain SQTIHQWPATLVQPVGSPLSLECTVEGTSNPNLYWYRQAAGRGLQLLFYSVGIGQISSEVPQNLSASRPQDRQFILSSKKLLLSDSGFYLCAWMGQGGEKLFFGSGTQLSVL.

The chain has TRBV9 and TRBJ2-7, with 8 bases identical to TRBD2. The CDR3 is 15 residues long. Per the germline V gene, CDR1 is SGDLS and CDR2 is YYNGEE. The junction had 7 bases not matched to a gene; V was cut back by 0 bases and J by 5 bases. CDR3 loop: CASSVEGGTSDEQYF. Written as DNA, the CDR3 is TGTGCCAGCAGCGTAGAGGGAGGGACTAGTGACGAGCAGTACTTC.

This chain joins TRBV10-3 and TRBJ2-5, with D tentatively TRBD1 (5 bases). Germline lookup yields CDR1 ENHRY and CDR2 SYGVKD. The CDR3 totals 13 residues. Trimming took 10 bases from V and 1 from J, leaving 13 bases between them. CDR3 sequence: CASVGHTQETQYF. The CDR3 bases are TGTGCCAGTGTCGGACATACCCAAGAGACCCAGTACTTC.

This chain links TRBV5-1 with TRBJ2-7, with TRBD2 matching over 8 bases. Germline trimming cut 0 bases from V and 0 bases from J; bases unmatched to any gene: 5. The CDR3 has 16 amino acids. CDR1 SGHRS and CDR2 YFSETQ come from the germline V gene. CDR3 residues: CASSLGTSGHSYEQYF. CDR3 bases: TGCGCCAGCAGCTTGGGCACTAGCGGACACTCCTACGAGCAGTACTTC. The full variable domain, its missing parts supplied by reference TRBV5-1 and TRBJ2-7, is KAGVTQTPRYLIKTRGQQVTLSCSPISGHRSVSWYQQTPGQGLQFLFEYFSETQRNKGNFPGRFSGRQFSNSRSEMNVSTLELGDSALYLCASSLGTSGHSYEQYFGPGTRLTVT.

The chain is built from TRBV5-1 and TRBJ2-7; 9 bases fit TRBD1. The CDR3 totals 14 residues. V shed 2 bases, J shed 5 bases, and the junction held 5 bases outside the gene matches. Looked up from germline, CDR1 is SGHRS and CDR2 is YFSETQ. The CDR3 sequence: CASSLQGAWDEQYF. DNA for the CDR3: TGCGCCAGCAGCTTACAGGGGGCCTGGGACGAGCAGTACTTC.

The chain has TRBV3-1 (or the pseudogene TRBV3-2) and TRBJ1-5; D remains unclear. CDR1 is LGHDT and CDR2 is YNNKEL in the germline V gene (reference sequence). There are 14 residues in the CDR3. The germline V and J ends were trimmed by 5 bases and 0 bases, with 8 bases remaining between them. The chain's CDR3 is CASSSLHSNQPQHF. DNA for the CDR3: TGTGCCAGCAGCTCACTCCATAGCAATCAGCCCCAGCATTTT.

The chain employs TRBV2 and TRBJ2-5; tentative D call: TRBD1 (6 bases). The CDR3 is made up of 13 amino acids. CDR1 is SNHLY, CDR2 FYNNEI, per germline. V shed 2 bases and J shed 7 bases, with 11 bases lying between them. The CDR3 DNA reads as TGTGCCAGCAGTGAACAGAGCAGGGGGACCCAGTACTTC. Amino acids: CASSEQSRGTQYF.

The chain combines TRBV6-6 with TRBJ2-3, with 11 bases identical to TRBD2. J gave up 4 bases and V 5 bases, and 17 bases lay outside the gene matches. This CDR3 has 19 residues. The germline V gene encodes CDR1 MNHNY and CDR2 SVGAGI (reference sequence). The CDR3 DNA sequence: TGTGCCAGCAGTCCCAATAGTGTAGTAGCGGGAGGGATGGCAGATACGCAGTATTTT. Translating it yields CASSPNSVVAGGMADTQYF.